The 22 T cell receptor beta chains below all came from one sample that was sequenced in a study of radiotherapy plus CTLA-4 blockade in lung cancer (dated by TCRdb to the late 2010s). Library preparation was by the immunoSEQ multiplex PCR assay. TCRdb's version of the immuneACCESS table is confined to in-frame rearrangements and falls short of the full clone set. An unresolved V gene accounts for under half of the shortfall where checked; the remainder is of unknown origin. The sample table holds around 90,000 clones, of which 80% to 90% were seen once. The ten largest clones represent 0.65% to 0.9% of the sample. The sequences come from peripheral blood, collected from a patient treated with radiotherapy plus ipilimumab. Every receptor here comes from a human donor with non-small cell lung cancer who had stable disease on radiotherapy plus ipilimumab.

This clone has just one count. This chain connects TRBV2 to TRBJ2-3; no clear D. Trimming took off 9 bases at V and 0 bases at J, with 13 bases between the two ends. The CDR3 is 14 residues long. CDR1 is SNHLY, CDR2 FYNNEI, per germline. CDR3: CASYRAASTDTQYF. CDR3 nucleotides: TGTGCCAGTTATAGGGCAGCTAGCACAGATACGCAGTATTTT.

The gene calls are TRBV9 and TRBJ1-3; D is perhaps TRBD1 (6 bases). Germline loops: CDR1 SGDLS, CDR2 YYNGEE. The V end was cut by 2 bases, the J end by 0 bases, with 15 bases between. This CDR3 spans 17 amino acids. The CDR3 here is CASSVRQDKNSGNTIYF. CDR3 in DNA: TGTGCCAGCAGCGTTAGACAGGATAAGAACTCTGGAAACACCATATATTTT. Full variable domain (missing parts from reference TRBV9 and TRBJ1-3): DSGVTQTPKHLITATGQRVTLRCSPRSGDLSVYWYQQSLDQGLQFLIQYYNGEERAKGNILERFSAQQFPDLHSELNLSSLELGDSALYFCASSVRQDKNSGNTIYFGEGSWLTVV.

This clone has just a few counts. The chain joins TRBV2 to TRBJ2-3, with D uncertain. The V end was cut by 1 base, the J end by 4 bases, with 12 bases between. Germline V gives CDR1 SNHLY, CDR2 FYNNEI. The CDR3 is 15 amino acids. CDR3 region: CASSEGLASSDTQYF. CDR3 DNA: TGTGCCAGCAGTGAAGGGTTGGCTTCTTCAGATACGCAGTATTTT.

The chain carries TRBV9 and TRBJ1-1; 11 bases agree with TRBD1. Germline-derived CDR1 and CDR2 are SGDLS and YYNGEE. J was trimmed by 6 bases and V by 4 bases; bases with no gene match: 8. CDR3 length equals 15 residues. The CDR3 loop reads CASSPSGTGGSEAFF. DNA of the CDR3: TGTGCCAGCAGCCCCTCGGGGACAGGGGGTTCTGAAGCTTTCTTT.

CDR3 in DNA: TGCGCCAGCAGCTTGGGAGGTGGCGGGGGTGTGAACGAGCAGTACTTC. It codes for CASSLGGGGGVNEQYF. The chain employs TRBV5-1 and TRBJ2-7; 7 bases align to TRBD2. Unmatched junction bases numbered 11, after V lost 0 bases and J lost 5 bases. The CDR3 is 16 amino acids. CDR1 is SGHRS and CDR2 is YFSETQ in the germline V gene.

This CDR3 is CASSLRGGQGAFGYNEQFF. The CDR3 nucleotides are TGTGCCAGCAGCTTACGCGGTGGACAGGGGGCTTTTGGCTACAATGAGCAGTTCTTC. J is TRBJ2-1 and V is TRBV11-2, with 11 bases that match TRBD1. The CDR3 length is 19 residues. Germline V gives CDR1 SGHAT, CDR2 FQNNGV. After removal of 2 bases from V and 3 bases from J, the junction contained 12 bases not matched to a gene.

With respect to this clone: Other DNA sequences from this sample encode an identical CDR3 as well. The genes are TRBV5-1 and TRBJ1-1; D is unclear. The V gene lost 2 bases and the J gene lost 8 bases, with 16 bases spanning the gap. CDR1 SGHRS and CDR2 YFSETQ come from the germline V gene. The CDR3 is made up of 14 amino acids. The CDR3 reads CASSLSAGALEAFF. In DNA form, the CDR3 reads TGCGCCAGCAGCTTATCGGCCGGTGCCCTGGAAGCTTTCTTT. The whole variable domain, remainder taken from reference TRBV5-1 and TRBJ1-1, is KAGVTQTPRYLIKTRGQQVTLSCSPISGHRSVSWYQQTPGQGLQFLFEYFSETQRNKGNFPGRFSGRQFSNSRSEMNVSTLELGDSALYLCASSLSAGALEAFFGQGTRLTVV.

V and J are TRBV15 and TRBJ2-5, with D possibly TRBD2 on 5 matching bases. Germline CDR1 is LNHNV and CDR2 is YYDKDF (reference sequence). The CDR3 loop spans 16 amino acids. The ends were cut back, 2 bases at V and 2 bases at J, with 15 bases in the middle. The CDR3 DNA follows: TGTGCCACCAGCAGACCGCGGAGGACCTTACAAGAGACCCAGTACTTC. Amino acid sequence: CATSRPRRTLQETQYF. The full variable domain, with the rest looked up from reference TRBV15 and TRBJ2-5, is DAMVIQNPRYQVTQFGKPVTLSCSQTLNHNVMYWYQQKSSQAPKLLFHYYDKDFNNEADTPDNFQSRRPNTSFCFLDIRSPGLGDTAMYLCATSRPRRTLQETQYFGPGTRLLVL.

This sequence joins TRBV30 and TRBJ2-7, with TRBD2 identical over 10 bases. This CDR3 contains 12 residues. J was trimmed by 3 bases and V by 7 bases; bases with no gene match: 3. Germline assignment: CDR1 GTSNPN and CDR2 SVGIG (reference sequence). The CDR3 region has the DNA TGTGCCTCGATAGCGGGGGGCTACGAGCAGTACTTC. As protein: CASIAGGYEQYF. The full variable domain, in which reference TRBV30 and TRBJ2-7 provide the parts outside the CDR3, is SQTIHQWPATLVQPVGSPLSLECTVEGTSNPNLYWYRQAAGRGLQLLFYSVGIGQISSEVPQNLSASRPQDRQFILSSKKLLLSDSGFYLCASIAGGYEQYFGPGTRLTVT.

The J gene is TRBJ1-5, the V gene TRBV19; D possibly corresponds to TRBD1 (5 bases). Between the trimmed V and J ends, which lost 1 base and 7 bases, there was a span of 14 bases. The CDR3 is 15 amino acids. Germline V gives CDR1 LNHDA, CDR2 SQIVND (reference sequence). DNA for the CDR3: TGTGCCAGTAGTATAGGGGGGAGTACCGGGCAGCCCCAGCATTTT. It specifies CASSIGGSTGQPQHF.

V and J are TRBV11-2 and TRBJ2-4, with 11 bases matching TRBD2. Germline loops: CDR1 SGHAT, CDR2 FQNNGV. The V and J ends lost 5 bases and 6 bases, in that order; junction bases with no gene match: 9. The CDR3 is 16 residues long. CDR3 DNA: TGTGCCAGCAGCATACTAGCGGGAGAAAGGCGAAACATTCAGTACTTC. Its translation is CASSILAGERRNIQYF.

This clone occurred once. V is TRBV10-1 and J is TRBJ2-1, with TRBD2 matching over 7 bases. The CDR3 sequence is 14 residues long. V was clipped by 3 bases and J by 6 bases; unmatched bases: 5. The germline V gene has CDR1 WNHNN and CDR2 SYGVQD (reference sequence). CDR3 protein: CASSEGGRVNEQFF. In nucleotides, the CDR3 is TGCGCCAGCAGTGAAGGCGGGAGAGTCAATGAGCAGTTCTTC.

The chain has TRBV7-2 and TRBJ1-1; D uncertain. Per germline, CDR1 SGHTA and CDR2 FQGNSA. This CDR3 region has 17 residues. The V end lost 1 base, the J end lost 2 bases, and 17 bases lay between the germline ends. The CDR3 DNA is TGTGCCAGCAGCTTAGGGGGTGGTGTAGGACTTAACACTGAAGCTTTCTTT. It yields the protein CASSLGGGVGLNTEAFF.

This clone appeared a single time. This chain connects TRBV5-1 to TRBJ2-3; 9 nucleotides match TRBD2. From germline, CDR1 is SGHRS and CDR2 YFSETQ. There are 16 residues in the CDR3. The V gene end was trimmed by 4 bases and the J gene end by 5 bases; junction bases not matched to a gene: 11. The CDR3 is CASSPSSLAGVDTQYF. The CDR3 nucleotides read TGCGCCAGCAGCCCCTCGTCGTTAGCGGGGGTAGATACGCAGTATTTT.

J is TRBJ1-1 and V is TRBV11-3, with a tentative D call TRBD1 (5 bases). Germline V CDR1 and CDR2: SGHNT, YENEEA. The CDR3 is made up of 13 amino acids. V lost 1 base to trimming and J lost 5 bases, with 8 bases between them. DNA of the CDR3: TGTGCCAGCAGCTTAGGGAGGGGAACTGAAGCTTTCTTT. Its translation is CASSLGRGTEAFF. Full variable domain (missing parts from reference TRBV11-3 and TRBJ1-1): EAGVVQSPRYKIIEKKQPVAFWCNPISGHNTLYWYLQNLGQGPELLIRYENEEAVDDSQLPKDRFSAERLKGVDSTLKIQPAELGDSAVYLCASSLGRGTEAFFGQGTRLTVV.

CDR3 coding DNA: TGTGCCAGCTCACCAGATGAAAAAGGGTTCACTGAAGCTTTCTTT. Translated: CASSPDEKGFTEAFF. The chain couples TRBV18 to TRBJ1-1; D unresolved. The CDR3 consists of 15 residues. Deletions cut 2 bases from V and 4 bases from J, with 14 bases between. Germline CDR1 KGHSH, CDR2 LQKENI.

The chain couples TRBV19 to TRBJ1-6; 9 bases are shared with TRBD1. V lost 3 bases, J lost 7 bases, and 4 bases stayed unmatched. Germline V CDR1 and CDR2: LNHDA, SQIVND (reference sequence). This CDR3 contains 15 residues. The CDR3 sequence is CASSIGDRVNSPLHF. The CDR3 DNA is TGTGCCAGTAGTATCGGGGACAGGGTAAATTCACCCCTCCACTTT.

The rearrangement joins TRBV9 to TRBJ2-1; weak D call: TRBD2 (6 bases). Per germline, CDR1 SGDLS and CDR2 YYNGEE. The V end lost 5 bases, the J end lost 6 bases, and 12 bases lay between the germline ends. The CDR3 has 13 amino acids. CDR3 DNA: TGTGCCAGCAGACCCAAGACTAGCAATGAGCAGTTCTTC. This gives the protein CASRPKTSNEQFF.

The chain employs TRBV2 and TRBJ1-1; no clear D. Deletions cut 2 bases from V and 6 bases from J, with 10 bases between. Germline V CDR1 and CDR2: SNHLY, FYNNEI. The CDR3 runs 13 residues. The CDR3 sequence: CASSERSTSEAFF. In DNA form, the CDR3 reads TGTGCCAGCAGTGAAAGGTCAACCTCTGAAGCTTTCTTT. The variable domain in full, with the rest retrieved from reference TRBV2 and TRBJ1-1, is EPEVTQTPSHQVTQMGQEVILRCVPISNHLYFYWYRQILGQKVEFLVSFYNNEISEKSEIFDDQFSVERPDGSNFTLKIRSTKLEDSAMYFCASSERSTSEAFFGQGTRLTVV.

The chain employs TRBV9 and TRBJ1-4; D uncertain. CDR3 size: 13 residues. Trimming left V 0 bases short and J 5 bases short, with 5 bases between. CDR1 is SGDLS, CDR2 YYNGEE, per germline. The CDR3 region is CASSVGPNEKLFF. DNA of the CDR3: TGTGCCAGCAGCGTAGGGCCAAATGAAAAACTGTTTTTT.

The genes are TRBV4-2 and TRBJ2-1; 8 bases agree with TRBD2. This CDR3 has 16 amino acids. With 0 bases clipped from V and 12 bases from J, the junction kept 13 bases outside the gene matches. From germline, CDR1 is LGHNA and CDR2 YNFKEQ. The CDR3 loop is CASSQEVSGSSGRQFF. CDR3 sequence (DNA): TGTGCCAGCAGCCAAGAGGTCAGCGGGAGTAGTGGGCGGCAGTTCTTC.

The rearrangement links TRBV5-1 to TRBJ2-7, with 8 bases aligning to TRBD2. Germline-derived CDR1 and CDR2 are SGHRS and YFSETQ. V lost 7 bases and J lost 7; bases outside the gene matches: 19. This CDR3 is 16 amino acids long. The CDR3 nucleotides read TGCGCCAGCTCCCGGGAGGCTAGCGGGCCCTGGGGGGAGCAGTACTTC. This gives the protein CASSREASGPWGEQYF.